A single sample is the source of the 29 T cell receptor beta chains below, sequenced in a study of blood T cells in healthy people across ages. Primers used in a second PCR of about 7 to 12 cycles were a sample-barcoded 5' primer and a J-beta primer mix. Using its own MiXCR run on the 5' RACE reads, TCRdb lists one record per CDR3 protein. The data contain hundreds of thousands of distinct CDR3 sequences, about 62% of them seen just once; the ten biggest clones take up about 20%. Sequenced material: blood. The receptors derive from a man in his thirties or forties in good health.

The chain is built from TRBV25-1 and TRBJ1-2, with D unclear. Germline values: CDR1 MGHDK, CDR2 SYGVNS. Trimming left V 6 bases short and J 4 bases short, with 12 bases between. CDR3 length: 13 residues. Here the CDR3 reads CASRGWGSYGYTF. DNA for the CDR3: TGTGCCAGCAGGGGGTGGGGTTCCTATGGCTACACCTTC.

The rearrangement links TRBV5-1 to TRBJ1-5, with D hard to call. Germline V gives CDR1 SGHRS, CDR2 YFSETQ. Trimming removed 2 bases from V and 7 bases from J, with 13 bases in between. The CDR3 covers 14 residues. CDR3 sequence: CASSFGTDGQPQHF. Written as DNA, the CDR3 is TGCGCCAGCAGCTTTGGTACGGATGGGCAGCCCCAGCATTTT.

This rearrangement joins TRBV10-3 to TRBJ1-2, with D possibly being TRBD1 (5 bases). The CDR3 spans 12 residues. Trimming removed 9 bases at V and 2 bases at J, with 10 bases between. The V gene's germline CDR1 is ENHRY and CDR2 SYGVKD. The CDR3 DNA sequence: TGTGCCATGACGGACACAAACTATGGCTACACCTTC. It codes for CAMTDTNYGYTF.

The chain has TRBV9 and TRBJ2-6; 8 nucleotides agree with TRBD1. The length of the CDR3 is 17 residues. The V gene end was trimmed by 2 bases and the J gene end by 4 bases; junction bases not matched to a gene: 8. CDR1 SGDLS and CDR2 YYNGEE come from the germline V gene. As DNA, the CDR3 is TGTGCCAGCAGCGTTTCGACAGGGGTGAGGGGGGCCAACGTCCTGACTTTC. This codes for CASSVSTGVRGANVLTF.

The chain has TRBV20-1 and TRBJ2-7, with TRBD2 matching 11 bases. The V segment lost 3 bases and the J segment 6 bases; nucleotides outside the gene matches: 10. The CDR3 loop spans 15 amino acids. Germline V gives CDR1 DFQATT, CDR2 SNEGSKA (reference sequence). The CDR3 protein is CSARVLAGEAFEQYF. The CDR3 DNA is TGCAGTGCTAGGGTACTAGCGGGAGAGGCGTTCGAGCAGTACTTC.

V is TRBV5-1 and J is TRBJ2-7; 10 positions agree with TRBD2. V lost 5 bases, J lost 2 bases, and 7 bases stayed unmatched. The CDR3 runs 15 residues. The germline CDR1 and CDR2 sequences are SGHRS and YFSETQ. CDR3 loop: CASSSGTSATYEQYF. For the CDR3, the DNA is TGCGCCAGCAGTTCCGGGACTAGCGCCACCTACGAGCAGTACTTC.

Here the CDR3 reads CASSSGAREGSYEQYF. The CDR3 DNA follows: TGTGCCAGCAGCTCTGGCGCGCGGGAAGGATCCTACGAGCAGTACTTC. The chain employs TRBV13 and TRBJ2-7; D might be TRBD2 (6 bases). This CDR3 has 16 residues. Germline CDR1 reads PRHDT; CDR2 reads FYEKMQ (reference sequence). Trimming pared 4 bases from V and 1 base from J, leaving 17 bases between.

This clonotype has just a few counts. The V call is TRBV20-1, the J call TRBJ2-1, with 9 positions matching TRBD2. With V trimmed by 2 bases and J by 4 bases, 3 bases remained unmatched. The CDR3 totals 14 residues. Germline V lookup: CDR1 DFQATT, CDR2 SNEGSKA (reference sequence). Here the CDR3 reads CSARSREGYNEQFF. In nucleotides, the CDR3 is TGCAGTGCTAGATCGCGGGAGGGTTACAATGAGCAGTTCTTC.

This clonotype was counted only a few times. J is TRBJ2-1 and V is TRBV6-6, with unresolved D. Deletions cut 0 bases from V and 10 bases from J, with 10 bases between. This CDR3 has 13 residues. Germline V gives CDR1 MNHNY, CDR2 SVGAGI (reference sequence). The CDR3 nucleotides read TGTGCCAGCAGTTACTCTAACAGTGGGGAGCAGTTCTTC. This sequence encodes CASSYSNSGEQFF.

The CDR3 DNA sequence: TGTGCCAGCAGCTTACGGGGGTCTAACCCCTACAATGAGCAGTACTTC. It specifies CASSLRGSNPYNEQYF. The chain combines TRBV7-6 with TRBJ2-1, with a possible D match to TRBD2 (6 bases). The J call may be in error: the DNA end matches TRBJ2-7 better. Germline V CDR1 and CDR2: SGHVS, FNYEAQ. This CDR3 has 16 amino acids.

This clonotype was recorded at least ten times. The V and J genes are TRBV4-2 and TRBJ2-1; D not resolved. This CDR3 has 11 residues. Germline CDR1 reads LGHNA; CDR2 reads YNFKEQ. Trimming left V 6 bases short and J 7 bases short, with 7 bases between. The CDR3 loop is CASSHINEQFF. The CDR3, as DNA: TGTGCCAGCAGTCATATTAATGAGCAGTTCTTC.

The J gene is TRBJ2-1, the V gene TRBV5-5; D remains unclear. CDR1 SGHKS and CDR2 YYEKEE come from the germline V gene (reference sequence). The CDR3 length is 14 residues. V shed 1 base and J shed 4 bases, with 9 bases lying between them. CDR3 nucleotide sequence: TGTGCCAGCAGCTTGCTCAGAAAGTACAATGAGCAGTTCTTC. It codes for CASSLLRKYNEQFF.

The rearrangement links TRBV5-6 to TRBJ1-2, with TRBD1 as a possible D gene (6 bases). CDR3 length: 14 amino acids. Trimming shortened V by 3 bases and J by 0 bases, and 9 bases separated the two germline ends. CDR1 is SGHDT and CDR2 is YYEEEE in the germline V gene. CDR3: CASSSDSANYGYTF. For the CDR3, the DNA is TGTGCCAGCAGCTCGGACAGTGCTAACTATGGCTACACCTTC.

The V and J genes are TRBV7-9 and TRBJ1-2; D possibly corresponds to TRBD1 (5 bases). Germline CDR1 SEHNR, CDR2 FQNEAQ (reference sequence). The V gene lost 4 bases and the J gene lost 2 bases, with 8 bases spanning the gap. The CDR3 consists of 13 residues. Here the CDR3 reads CASSSTENYGYTF. The CDR3 DNA follows: TGTGCCAGCAGCTCGACAGAGAACTATGGCTACACCTTC.

This clonotype was found a few times. The chain carries TRBV6-2 or TRBV6-3 and TRBJ2-3, with 8 bases identical to TRBD2. Germline assignment: CDR1 MNHEY and CDR2 SVGEGT. The CDR3 contains 15 residues. The junction had 11 bases not matched to a gene; V was cut back by 8 bases and J by 4 bases. Here the CDR3 reads CASGFRREVPDTQYF. CDR3 sequence (DNA): TGTGCCAGCGGATTTAGGCGGGAGGTACCAGATACGCAGTATTTT.

The rearrangement links TRBV6-5 to TRBJ2-6, with a tentative D call TRBD2 (6 bases). The germline V gene encodes CDR1 MNHEY and CDR2 SVGAGI. The CDR3 has 18 residues. Trimming removed 2 bases at V and 2 bases at J, with 16 bases between. The chain's CDR3 is CASSYRRERVAGANVLTF. In DNA, the CDR3 is TGTGCCAGCAGTTACAGGAGGGAAAGGGTCGCTGGGGCCAACGTCCTGACTTTC.

This clonotype was seen only a few times. This chain links TRBV29-1 with TRBJ2-1, with D hard to call. The CDR3 loop spans 12 amino acids. Trimming stripped 7 bases from V and 5 bases from J, with 12 bases between. In germline, CDR1 is SQVTM, CDR2 ANQGSEA. In DNA form, the CDR3 reads TGCAGCGGATCACGACTTAACAATGAGCAGTTCTTC. Its protein is CSGSRLNNEQFF.

V is TRBV6-5 and J is TRBJ1-2, with 7 positions matching TRBD1. V lost 11 bases and J lost 8; bases outside the gene matches: 17. This CDR3 contains 14 residues. Germline V gene sequence: CDR1 MNHEY, CDR2 SVGAGI. The CDR3 bases are TGTGCCGCTGGGGCGGGACAGAGGGTCAACGGCTACACCTTC. It yields the protein CAAGAGQRVNGYTF.

The V and J genes are TRBV9 and TRBJ1-4; 12 bases are shared with TRBD1. This CDR3 contains 17 residues. The V segment lost 3 bases and the J segment 1 base; nucleotides outside the gene matches: 4. Germline CDR1 SGDLS, CDR2 YYNGEE. CDR3 nucleotide sequence: TGTGCCAGCAGCGCCGGGACAGGGGGCGGAACTAATGAAAAACTGTTTTTT. Translated: CASSAGTGGGTNEKLFF.

This clonotype has only a few counts. The chain links TRBV7-2 to TRBJ2-6; no firm D call. V dropped 9 bases and J dropped 2 bases, with 8 bases sitting between them. The CDR3 is 13 residues long. Germline V gene data show CDR1 as SGHTA and CDR2 as FQGNSA. In nucleotides, the CDR3 is TGTGCCAGTAGTTCGGCTGGGGCCAACGTCCTGACTTTC. Protein: CASSSAGANVLTF.

CDR3 residues: CASSISAGNTDTQYF. The DNA for the CDR3 is TGTGCCAGTAGTATTTCGGCGGGAAACACAGATACGCAGTATTTT. This sequence joins TRBV19 and TRBJ2-3; a weak D match, TRBD2 (6 bases). The CDR3 consists of 15 residues. From germline, CDR1 is LNHDA and CDR2 SQIVND (reference sequence). V dropped 3 bases and J dropped 2 bases, with 12 bases sitting between them.

The V gene is TRBV5-1, the J gene TRBJ1-2; a possible D gene is TRBD1 (5 bases). The CDR3 consists of 16 residues. The germline V gene has CDR1 SGHRS and CDR2 YFSETQ. V lost 0 bases to trimming and J lost 4 bases, with 16 bases between them. The CDR3 DNA sequence: TGCGCCAGCAGCTTGGCCGGGACTCAGGACGGCTATGGCTACACCTTC. It specifies CASSLAGTQDGYGYTF.

Comment on this clonotype: Compared with germline, one end of the junction differs, possibly owing to a read error. The gene calls are TRBV12-3 or TRBV12-4 and TRBJ2-5; 10 bases fit TRBD2. This CDR3 is built from 18 residues. For the CDR3, the DNA is TGTGCCGGCAGTCCCTACCCCACGTCTAGCGGGGGAGGGGAGACCCAGTACTTC. It yields the protein CAGSPYPTSSGGGETQYF.

The chain links TRBV27 to TRBJ2-1; no definite D call. The CDR3 is made up of 13 amino acids. CDR1 and CDR2 from the germline V gene are MNHEY and SMNVEV (reference sequence). The ends were cut back, 2 bases at V and 2 bases at J, with 4 bases in the middle. The CDR3 spells CASSLNPYNEQFF. CDR3 DNA: TGTGCCAGCAGTTTAAACCCCTACAATGAGCAGTTCTTC.

This clonotype was picked up a small number of times. This chain links TRBV7-2 with TRBJ1-5, with no clear D. This CDR3 has 19 residues. Germline CDR1 is SGHTA and CDR2 is FQGNSA. V was shortened by 5 bases and J by 3 bases, with 26 bases between the two germline ends. The CDR3 DNA reads as TGTGCCAGCAGCCTATCCCTATCGTGGGGAGGCAGACTCAATCAGCCCCAGCATTTT. It specifies CASSLSLSWGGRLNQPQHF.

The genes are TRBV5-1 and TRBJ2-3; D gene uncertain. Germline V gives CDR1 SGHRS, CDR2 YFSETQ. The CDR3 has 15 amino acids. The ends were cut back, 1 base at V and 4 bases at J, with 13 bases in the middle. The CDR3 sequence is CASSLTADLADTQYF. The CDR3 DNA sequence: TGCGCCAGCAGCTTGACGGCCGATCTTGCAGATACGCAGTATTTT.

J is TRBJ2-7 and V is TRBV20-1, with TRBD2 matching 8 bases. Germline CDR1 and CDR2: DFQATT and SNEGSKA (reference sequence). There are 13 residues in the CDR3. V shed 4 bases and J 2 bases; nucleotides not matched to a gene: 4. CDR3 loop: CSAKRGGPYEQYF. In nucleotides, the CDR3 is TGCAGTGCTAAACGGGGGGGGCCCTACGAGCAGTACTTC.

J is TRBJ1-2 and V is TRBV12-3 or TRBV12-4; D possibly corresponds to TRBD1 (5 bases). Trimming took off 7 bases at V and 1 base at J, with 13 bases between the two ends. This CDR3 spans 14 amino acids. The CDR3 nucleotides read TGTGCCAGCACCCCAACGGGGGGTAACTATGGCTACACCTTC. It yields the protein CASTPTGGNYGYTF.

This chain connects TRBV20-1 to TRBJ2-1; 8 nucleotides match TRBD2. The V segment lost 3 bases and the J segment 9 bases; nucleotides outside the gene matches: 7. The CDR3 sequence is 13 residues long. The germline CDR1 and CDR2 sequences are DFQATT and SNEGSKA (reference sequence). CDR3 coding DNA: TGCAGTGCTAGCGGGAGGGGTAGTAGTGAGCAGTTCTTC. It specifies CSASGRGSSEQFF.